The 15 T cell receptor beta chains below all came from one sample that was sequenced in a study of cytomegalovirus exposure and HLA in healthy donors. Libraries were prepared by immunoSEQ multiplex PCR; TCRdb keeps only in-frame clonotypes and omits some of them. This sample has tens of thousands of clones; 90% to 95% occur once, and the top ten carry roughly 5.2%. The sample comprised PBMCs. Receptors originate from a man between 18 and 29 years old in good health and CMV-seropositive.

The chain joins TRBV7-9 to TRBJ2-2; D remains unclear. Germline V lookup: CDR1 SEHNR, CDR2 FQNEAQ (reference sequence). V lost 6 bases and J lost 7, with 9 bases in between. This CDR3 is built from 12 residues. The CDR3 is CASRQMGGELFF. The CDR3, as DNA: TGTGCCAGCAGACAGATGGGCGGGGAGCTGTTTTTT.

The rearrangement uses TRBV11-2 and TRBJ1-2; D perhaps matches TRBD1 (6 bases). Germline V gene data show CDR1 as SGHAT and CDR2 as FQNNGV. V was trimmed by 0 bases and J by 4 bases, leaving 12 bases between them. This CDR3 is built from 15 residues. The CDR3 DNA is TGTGCCAGCAGCTTAGACGTGACAGGTACCTATGGCTACACCTTC. Protein sequence: CASSLDVTGTYGYTF.

This chain connects TRBV6-5 to TRBJ2-7, with 8 bases identical to TRBD2. The junction had 9 bases not matched to a gene; V was cut back by 2 bases and J by 3 bases. This CDR3 has 16 amino acids. The germline CDR1 and CDR2 sequences are MNHEY and SVGAGI. The chain's CDR3 is CASSYPSFGRVYEQYF. CDR3 bases: TGTGCCAGCAGTTACCCTTCTTTCGGGAGGGTCTACGAGCAGTACTTC.

This clone showed up just once. The genes are TRBV10-1 and TRBJ2-1; 10 bases map to TRBD2. Losses at the gene ends were 2 bases for V and 6 bases for J; bases not matched to a gene: 4. Germline V CDR1 and CDR2: WNHNN, SYGVQD (reference sequence). This CDR3 comprises 15 residues. The CDR3 region has the DNA TGCGCCAGCAGTGAGGGACTAGCGGCGATCAATGAGCAGTTCTTC. It encodes CASSEGLAAINEQFF.

The V and J genes are TRBV6-1 and TRBJ1-4; a possible D gene is TRBD1 (5 bases). The CDR3 totals 15 residues. Deletions cut 2 bases from V and 8 bases from J, with 15 bases between. Germline lookup yields CDR1 MNHNS and CDR2 SASEGT. The CDR3 region has the DNA TGTGCCAGCAGTGAATGGGTCAGGGAAGGAGAAAAACTGTTTTTT. This codes for CASSEWVREGEKLFF.

This clone appeared a single time. The J gene is TRBJ2-4, the V gene TRBV2; 8 nucleotides align to TRBD1. This CDR3 region has 17 residues. With 1 base clipped from V and 6 bases from J, the junction kept 11 bases outside the gene matches. Per germline, CDR1 SNHLY and CDR2 FYNNEI. DNA for the CDR3: TGTGCCAGCAGTGAAGGCACAGGGACAGGAAGTACAAACATTCAGTACTTC. Protein: CASSEGTGTGSTNIQYF.

V gene TRBV27 combines with J gene TRBJ1-1; the D gene is possibly TRBD1 (6 bases). Trimming pared 10 bases from V and 1 base from J, leaving 16 bases between. Germline V gene lookup returns CDR1 MNHEY and CDR2 SMNVEV (reference sequence). The CDR3 totals 14 residues. This CDR3 is CATRLRGKNTEAFF. The CDR3, as DNA: TGTGCCACCCGACTCAGGGGAAAGAACACTGAAGCTTTCTTT.

The chain has TRBV9 and TRBJ2-3, with a weak D call TRBD2 (6 bases). Germline V gives CDR1 SGDLS, CDR2 YYNGEE. The CDR3 length is 14 residues. V was clipped by 2 bases and J by 1 base, with 8 bases between them. DNA of the CDR3: TGTGCCAGCAGCGTTAGCGGTCGCACAGATACGCAGTATTTT. Its translation: CASSVSGRTDTQYF. The variable domain in full, completed from reference TRBV9 and TRBJ2-3, reads DSGVTQTPKHLITATGQRVTLRCSPRSGDLSVYWYQQSLDQGLQFLIQYYNGEERAKGNILERFSAQQFPDLHSELNLSSLELGDSALYFCASSVSGRTDTQYFGPGTRLTVL.

The CDR3 DNA reads as TGTGCCTGGAGTGTTCGGTGGGGCGTTTACGAGCAGTACTTC. Translating it yields CAWSVRWGVYEQYF. This chain uses TRBV30 with TRBJ2-7; TRBD1 is a possible D gene (5 bases). CDR1 and CDR2 from the germline V gene are GTSNPN and SVGIG (reference sequence). There are 14 residues in the CDR3. Trimming took off 0 bases at V and 4 bases at J, with 13 bases between the two ends.

This chain uses TRBV6-5 with TRBJ2-3; no firm D call. Germline CDR1 reads MNHEY; CDR2 reads SVGAGI. The CDR3 spans 14 residues. The V gene lost 0 bases and the J gene lost 5 bases, with 9 bases spanning the gap. The CDR3, as DNA: TGTGCCAGCAGTTACTCGATACGGGTAGATACGCAGTATTTT. Amino acids: CASSYSIRVDTQYF.

The chain couples TRBV4-1 to TRBJ1-5, with 8 bases matching TRBD1. The CDR3 extends over 18 amino acids. Losses at the gene ends were 4 bases for V and 2 bases for J; bases not matched to a gene: 13. Germline V gene lookup returns CDR1 MGHRA and CDR2 YSYEKL. CDR3 loop: CASSPRLQGVGGNQPQHF. The CDR3 DNA follows: TGCGCCAGCAGCCCGAGACTACAGGGGGTGGGCGGCAATCAGCCCCAGCATTTT.

The chain joins TRBV10-3 to TRBJ2-7; TRBD2 might be the D (6 bases). The V and J ends lost 6 bases and 2 bases respectively, with 17 bases between them. The germline CDR1 and CDR2 sequences are ENHRY and SYGVKD. This CDR3 is 15 amino acids long. The DNA for the CDR3 is TGTGCCATCAGGCCCGGGACTGGAGAGACCTACGAGCAGTACTTC. Translating gives CAIRPGTGETYEQYF.

This clone was detected only once. This chain connects TRBV27 to TRBJ1-4, with TRBD1 identical over 7 bases. The CDR3 runs to 18 residues. The germline V gene encodes CDR1 MNHEY and CDR2 SMNVEV (reference sequence). Trimming removed 5 bases from V and 4 bases from J; junction bases left unmatched: 16. This chain's CDR3 is CASSVRRRGGQSNEKLFF. The CDR3 DNA sequence: TGTGCCAGCAGTGTCCGACGTCGTGGGGGACAGAGTAATGAAAAACTGTTTTTT.

The chain combines TRBV5-1 with TRBJ2-1; the D is unclear. CDR1 SGHRS and CDR2 YFSETQ come from the germline V gene. This CDR3 spans 15 amino acids. Trimming removed 7 bases from V and 3 bases from J, with 17 bases in between. The chain's CDR3 is CASQGDGVIYNEQFF. The CDR3 nucleotides read TGCGCCAGCCAAGGAGACGGTGTGATCTACAATGAGCAGTTCTTC.

This rearrangement joins TRBV7-9 to TRBJ2-1; perhaps TRBD2 as D (5 bases). V was clipped by 5 bases and J by 3 bases, with 20 bases between them. The CDR3 contains 17 residues. CDR1 is SEHNR and CDR2 is FQNEAQ in the germline V gene (reference sequence). The CDR3 is CASSRFLSEGFYNEQFF. CDR3 coding DNA: TGTGCCAGCAGCCGATTCCTTAGCGAGGGCTTCTACAATGAGCAGTTCTTC.